The 7 T cell receptor beta chains presented below share a single source sample, sequenced in a study of CD8 T cells in Susac syndrome. An amount of RNA that ranged from roughly 0.45 to 1 ug was reverse transcribed with random hexamers. Each CDR3 protein is one row after TCRdb ran MiXCR on the immunoSEQ multiplex PCR reads. The sample holds 200,000 to 250,000 distinct CDR3 sequences, approximately 95% seen once. The sequenced material came from CD4+ T cells from PBMCs. The receptors here all came from a human donor with multiple sclerosis.

This chain links TRBV29-1 with TRBJ1-2; 9 nucleotides align to TRBD1. Germline CDR1 and CDR2: SQVTM and ANQGSEA. The CDR3 sequence is 12 residues long. The V segment lost 6 bases and the J segment 7 bases; nucleotides outside the gene matches: 6. The CDR3 protein is CSVIGTGFGYTF. In DNA form, the CDR3 reads TGCAGCGTAATCGGGACAGGGTTTGGCTACACCTTC.

The V gene is TRBV29-1, the J gene TRBJ1-2; no clear D gene. The CDR3 consists of 12 residues. From germline, CDR1 is SQVTM and CDR2 ANQGSEA. V lost 7 bases, J lost 4 bases, and 13 bases lay in between. The CDR3 region is CSAHTEGYGYTF. The DNA of the CDR3 is TGCAGCGCCCATACTGAGGGCTATGGCTACACCTTC.

V is TRBV13 and J is TRBJ2-3; maybe TRBD2 (5 bases). Trimming pared 5 bases from V and 6 bases from J, leaving 21 bases between. The CDR3 runs 16 residues. The V gene's germline CDR1 is PRHDT and CDR2 FYEKMQ (reference sequence). The CDR3 region has the DNA TGTGCCAGCAGCGGATCTGGGCGGGCGGTTACGGATACGCAGTATTTT. This gives the protein CASSGSGRAVTDTQYF.

This chain joins TRBV3-1 and TRBJ2-1; 9 bases line up with TRBD2. Looked up from germline, CDR1 is LGHDT and CDR2 is YNNKEL (reference sequence). J gave up 8 bases and V 4 bases, and 12 bases lay outside the gene matches. CDR3 length: 16 amino acids. CDR3 nucleotide sequence: TGTGCCAGCAGCCCGTATACAGCGGGGGGTTTACATGAGCAGTTCTTC. Translated, it gives CASSPYTAGGLHEQFF.

This clonotype was seen once. The gene calls are TRBV18 and TRBJ1-6, with a possible D match to TRBD1 (6 bases). V lost 4 bases to trimming and J lost 6 bases, with 13 bases between them. This CDR3 is built from 15 residues. The germline CDR1 and CDR2 sequences are KGHSH and LQKENI. The CDR3 nucleotides read TGTGCCAGCTCACAGCAGGAGGGGGGTAATTCACCCCTCCACTTT. Translation: CASSQQEGGNSPLHF.

The chain combines TRBV7-2 with TRBJ2-3, with 8 bases lining up with TRBD2. Trimming removed 3 bases from V and 3 bases from J; junction bases left unmatched: 8. In germline, CDR1 is SGHTA, CDR2 FQGNSA. The CDR3 contains 16 residues. CDR3 sequence reads: CASSLVGGAGTDTQYF. CDR3 sequence (DNA): TGTGCCAGCAGCTTGGTCGGGGGGGCCGGGACAGATACGCAGTATTTT.

J is TRBJ2-2 and V is TRBV30, with a tentative D call TRBD2 (5 bases). The germline V and J ends were trimmed by 0 bases and 3 bases, with 8 bases remaining between them. Germline CDR1 reads GTSNPN; CDR2 reads SVGIG (reference sequence). The CDR3 totals 14 residues. The CDR3 here is CAWSVLADTGELFF. The DNA for the CDR3 is TGTGCCTGGAGTGTTCTAGCCGACACCGGGGAGCTGTTTTTT.